Here is one TCR beta chain with its context. No antigen is known for it. The sample originates from a study of OX40 agonist ivuxolimab in advanced cancers. Study observations and caveats: At 0.1 to 3.0 mg/kg, CD4+ and CD8+ blood T cells expanded clonally by week 6. Normalized expansion of T-cell clones was also low for some nonresponders.

The CDR3 contains 15 residues. Trimming took 1 base from V and 3 from J, leaving 9 bases between them. The V gene's germline CDR1 is SEHNR and CDR2 FQNEAQ (reference sequence). Some clones are missing from TCRdb's copy, which holds only in-frame ones; the method was immunoSEQ multiplex PCR. Of 20,000 to 25,000 clones in the sample, over 75% are singletons; the top ten hold more than 15%. The chain employs TRBV7-9 and TRBJ2-2, with D possibly TRBD1 on 5 matching bases. This TCR derives from an adult with an advanced solid tumor such as melanoma, head and neck, liver or kidney cancer. Specimen: CD4+ or CD8+ T cells sorted from blood, collected in a trial of the OX40 agonist ivuxolimab. The CDR3 bases are TGTGCCAGCAGCTTAGTGGCAGGGTACACCGGGGAGCTGTTTTTT. Its protein is CASSLVAGYTGELFF. Supplemented by reference TRBV7-9 and TRBJ2-2, the full variable domain reads DTGVSQNPRHKITKRGQNVTFRCDPISEHNRLYWYRQTLGQGPEFLTYFQNEAQLEKSRLLSDRFSAERPKGSFSTLEIQRTEQGDSAMYLCASSLVAGYTGELFFGEGSRLTVL.